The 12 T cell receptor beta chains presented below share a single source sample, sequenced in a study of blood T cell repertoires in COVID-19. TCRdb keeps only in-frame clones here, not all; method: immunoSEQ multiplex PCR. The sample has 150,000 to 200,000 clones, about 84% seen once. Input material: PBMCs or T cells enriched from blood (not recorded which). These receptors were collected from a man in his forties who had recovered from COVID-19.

This CDR3 reads CASSLARDEKLFF. The CDR3 region has the DNA TGTGCCAGCAGCTTAGCCCGGGATGAAAAACTGTTTTTT. The genes are TRBV11-2 and TRBJ1-4, with D unclear. Germline V gene sequence: CDR1 SGHAT, CDR2 FQNNGV. The CDR3 covers 13 residues. The V end lost 1 base, the J end lost 6 bases, and 6 bases lay between the germline ends.

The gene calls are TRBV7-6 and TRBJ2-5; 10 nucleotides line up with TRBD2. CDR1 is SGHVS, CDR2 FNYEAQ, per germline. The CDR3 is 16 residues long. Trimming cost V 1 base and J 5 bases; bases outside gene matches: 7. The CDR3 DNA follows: TGTGCCAGCAGCTTAGGGGTTAGCGGGGGGCTGGAGACCCAGTACTTC. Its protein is CASSLGVSGGLETQYF. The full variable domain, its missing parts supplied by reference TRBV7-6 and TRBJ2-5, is GAGVSQSPRYKVTKRGQDVALRCDPISGHVSLYWYRQALGQGPEFLTYFNYEAQQDKSGLPNDRFSAERPEGSISTLTIQRTEQRDSAMYRCASSLGVSGGLETQYFGPGTRLLVL.

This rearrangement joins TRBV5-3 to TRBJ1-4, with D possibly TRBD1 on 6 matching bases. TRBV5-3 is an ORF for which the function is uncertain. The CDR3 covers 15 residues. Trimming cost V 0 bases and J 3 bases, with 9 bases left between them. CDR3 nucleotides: TGTGCCAGAAGCTTGGCATCAGGGGCTAATGAAAAACTGTTTTTT. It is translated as CARSLASGANEKLFF.

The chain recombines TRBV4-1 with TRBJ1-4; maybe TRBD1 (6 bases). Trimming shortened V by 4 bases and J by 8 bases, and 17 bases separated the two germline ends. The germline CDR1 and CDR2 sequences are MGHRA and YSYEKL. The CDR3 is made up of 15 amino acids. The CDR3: CASSLRLGGGEKLFF. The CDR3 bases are TGCGCCAGCAGCCTTCGGCTCGGTGGGGGCGAAAAACTGTTTTTT.

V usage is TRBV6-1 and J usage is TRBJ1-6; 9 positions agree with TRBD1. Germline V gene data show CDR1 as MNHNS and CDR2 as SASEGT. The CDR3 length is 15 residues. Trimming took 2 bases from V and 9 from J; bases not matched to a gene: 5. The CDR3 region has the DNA TGTGCCAGCAGTGAATCGGGGACAGGGAGTTCACCCCTCCACTTT. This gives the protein CASSESGTGSSPLHF.

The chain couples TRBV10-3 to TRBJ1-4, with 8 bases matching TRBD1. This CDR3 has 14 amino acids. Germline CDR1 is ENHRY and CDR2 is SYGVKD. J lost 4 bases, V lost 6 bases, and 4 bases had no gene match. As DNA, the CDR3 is TGTGCCATCAGCGGACAGGGCTTTAATGAAAAACTGTTTTTT. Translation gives CAISGQGFNEKLFF.

DNA for the CDR3: TGTGCCAGTAGTCTGCGGGGCAGCCCTGAGCCCCAGCATTTT. It encodes CASSLRGSPEPQHF. The chain combines TRBV19 with TRBJ1-5; D may be TRBD1 (5 bases). Germline loops: CDR1 LNHDA, CDR2 SQIVND (reference sequence). The CDR3 is 14 residues long. The germline V and J ends were trimmed by 5 bases and 8 bases, with 16 bases remaining between them.

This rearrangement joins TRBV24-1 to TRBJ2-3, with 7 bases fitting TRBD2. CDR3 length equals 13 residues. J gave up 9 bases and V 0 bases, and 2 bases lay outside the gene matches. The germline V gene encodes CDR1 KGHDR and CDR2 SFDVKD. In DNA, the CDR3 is TGTGCCACCAGTGATTTGTGGGGGGGAACGCAGTATTTT. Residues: CATSDLWGGTQYF.

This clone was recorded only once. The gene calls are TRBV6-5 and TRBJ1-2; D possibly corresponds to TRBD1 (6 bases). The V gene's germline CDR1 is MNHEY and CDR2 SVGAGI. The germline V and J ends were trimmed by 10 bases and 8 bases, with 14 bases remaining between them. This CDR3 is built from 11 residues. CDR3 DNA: TGTGCCACGAGCAGGGGTTTGGGCTACACCTTC. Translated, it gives CATSRGLGYTF.

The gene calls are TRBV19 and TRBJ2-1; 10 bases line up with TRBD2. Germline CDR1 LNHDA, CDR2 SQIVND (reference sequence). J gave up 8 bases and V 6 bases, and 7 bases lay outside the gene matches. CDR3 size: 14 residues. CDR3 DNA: TGTGCCAGTAGGGAGCGGGGGGGCCTGGATGAGCAGTTCTTC. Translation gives CASRERGGLDEQFF.

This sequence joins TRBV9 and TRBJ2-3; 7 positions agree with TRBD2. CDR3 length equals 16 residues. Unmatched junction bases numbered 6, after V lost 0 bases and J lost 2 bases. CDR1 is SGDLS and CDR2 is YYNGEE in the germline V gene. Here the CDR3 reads CASSVGSSGTTDTQYF. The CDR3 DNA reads TGTGCCAGCAGCGTAGGGTCTAGCGGCACCACAGATACGCAGTATTTT.

CDR3 residues: CASSTPGLAGPGEQFF. The CDR3 DNA sequence: TGTGCCAGCAGCACTCCTGGACTAGCGGGGCCGGGGGAGCAGTTCTTC. The V gene is TRBV5-6, the J gene TRBJ2-1; 12 bases match TRBD2. V lost 4 bases and J lost 10; bases outside the gene matches: 12. The CDR3 runs 16 residues. Germline CDR1 is SGHDT and CDR2 is YYEEEE.